This section outlines one T cell receptor beta chain sequence together with its context. What it binds is unknown. Time point reported: week 3, after first cycle of checkpoint inhibitor. Patients with prior systemic cancer treatment, concomitant immunosuppressants, or other active malignancies were excluded. V shed 5 bases and J 0 bases; nucleotides not matched to a gene: 4. Germline lookup yields CDR1 MNHNS and CDR2 SASEGT. This CDR3 has 15 amino acids. These data come from a study of blood T cell dynamics during melanoma immunotherapy. As for the study in general: Patients with metastatic melanoma got pembrolizumab or nivolumab-ipilimumab as first-line care. Study results and limitations: Clones driving repertoire changes may be melanoma-specific or general immune activation.

Here immunoSEQ multiplex PCR was the method, and the copy in TCRdb shows in-frame clones only, minus some. The sample totals about 45 clones. The chain links TRBV6-1 to TRBJ2-1, with TRBD1 matching over 7 bases. The sequencing here drew on cell-free DNA from blood, taken from a patient treated with checkpoint blockade. The TCR comes from a human donor with melanoma. The CDR3 bases are TGTGCCAGCAGTTCCCGGGACAGCTCCTACAATGAGCAGTTCTTC. It yields the protein CASSSRDSSYNEQFF.